The rows below give T cell receptor beta chains drawn from one sample of a study of blood T cell repertoires in COVID-19. Method: immunoSEQ multiplex PCR; TCRdb's copy keeps in-frame clones and lacks some. The sample lists fewer than 450,000 clones, around 89% seen once, with more than 0.95% in the top ten. Source material: PBMCs or T cells enriched from blood (not recorded which). All receptors derive from a young woman who had recovered from COVID-19. Each CDR3 is given with its conserved first and last residue. D genes are given only for firm matches. Expanded clones get a size class; other rows say once, few or many, or leave the size out.

>TRBJ2-7|-|TRBV7-2|-
CASSLVVGAPYEQYF
TGTGCCAGCAGCTTAGTGGTGGGGGCCCCCTACGAGCAGTACTTC
>TRBJ1-3|-|TRBV7-6|TRBD1
CASSPQGQGAGNTIYF
TGTGCCAGCAGCCCCCAGGGACAGGGGGCTGGAAACACCATATATTTT
>TRBJ1-4|-|TRBV19|TRBD1
CASRRRQGNEKLFF
TGTGCCAGTAGGAGACGACAGGGGAATGAAAAACTGTTTTTT
>TRBJ2-7|-|TRBV7-9|-
CASSVGPHSYEQYF
TGTGCCAGCAGCGTGGGGCCCCATTCCTACGAGCAGTACTTC
>TRBJ1-3|-|TRBV2|-
CASSEVRGSGNTIYF
TGTGCCAGCAGTGAAGTAAGGGGGTCTGGAAACACCATATATTTT
>TRBJ2-2|-|TRBV11-3|TRBD1
CASSPGQSTGELFF
TGTGCCAGCAGCCCGGGACAGTCCACCGGGGAGCTGTTTTTT
>TRBJ2-2|-|TRBV9|-
CASSVRAGELFF
TGTGCCAGCAGCGTACGGGCCGGGGAGCTGTTTTTT
>TRBJ2-2|-|TRBV18|-
CASLTANTGELFF
TGTGCCAGCTTGACAGCGAACACCGGGGAGCTGTTTTTT
>TRBJ1-6|once|TRBV15|TRBD1
CATSRDRQGSPLHF
TGTGCCACCAGCAGAGATCGACAGGGGTCACCCCTCCACTTT
>TRBJ1-6|-|TRBV4-2|-
CASSQGFVAPNSPLHF
TGTGCCAGCAGCCAAGGTTTCGTGGCCCCTAATTCACCCCTCCACTTT
>TRBJ1-1|-|TRBV10-3|-
CAISESGGKSTEAFF
TGTGCCATCAGTGAGTCCGGGGGAAAATCCACTGAAGCTTTCTTT
>TRBJ2-3|once|TRBV2|TRBD1
CASGRGQGADTQYF
TGTGCCAGCGGGAGGGGACAGGGGGCAGATACGCAGTATTTT
>TRBJ2-2|-|TRBV7-2|-
CASSLGGHGELFF
TGTGCCAGCAGCTTAGGGGGGCACGGGGAGCTGTTTTTT
>TRBJ1-5|-|TRBV6-5|-
CASSYPRQGGNQPQHF
TGTGCCAGCAGTTACCCCCGTCAGGGCGGAAATCAGCCCCAGCATTTT
>TRBJ1-1|-|TRBV21-1|-
CASSTVNTEAFF
TGTGCCAGCAGCACGGTGAACACTGAAGCTTTCTTT
>TRBJ2-7|-|TRBV6-5|-
CASSYSRYEQYF
TGTGCCAGCAGTTACTCCCGCTACGAGCAGTACTTC
>TRBJ1-1|-|TRBV4-1|TRBD1
CASSDRGRSTEAFF
TGCGCCAGCAGTGACAGGGGGCGAAGCACTGAAGCTTTCTTT
>TRBJ2-1|-|TRBV24-1|TRBD1
CATSDLPGQGVNEQFF
TGTGCCACCAGTGATTTGCCGGGACAGGGGGTCAATGAGCAGTTCTTC
>TRBJ1-3|few|TRBV10-3|-
CAISESSGYTIYF
TGTGCCATCAGTGAGTCATCGGGTTACACCATATATTTT
>TRBJ1-1|-|TRBV3-1/TRBV3-2|-
CASSQSGHKNTEAFF
TGTGCCAGCAGCCAATCGGGTCATAAGAACACTGAAGCTTTCTTT
>TRBJ2-3|-|TRBV6-4|TRBD2
CASSDGLAGGADTQYF
TGTGCCAGCAGTGACGGACTAGCGGGAGGGGCAGATACGCAGTATTTT
>TRBJ2-2|few|TRBV7-3|-
CASSLSVGELFF
TGTGCCAGCAGCTTAAGCGTCGGGGAGCTGTTTTTT
>TRBJ2-2|-|TRBV6-2/TRBV6-3|-
CASSGGRTGELFF
TGTGCCAGCAGTGGCGGTAGGACCGGGGAGCTGTTTTTT
>TRBJ1-2|-|TRBV11-2|-
CASSLREPYGYTF
TGTGCCAGCAGCTTGAGGGAGCCCTATGGCTACACCTTC
>TRBJ1-2|-|TRBV11-2|TRBD1
CASSPTGDYGYTF
TGTGCCAGCAGCCCTACAGGGGACTATGGCTACACCTTC